What follows are 27 T cell receptor beta chains derived from one specimen sequenced in a study of identical twins. TCRdb recomputed calls from the 5' RACE reads with MiXCR, one row per CDR3 protein. This table has a few hundred thousand distinct CDR3 sequences, nearly 10% appearing once. These records were also assigned to another study, of yellow fever vaccine responses in identical twins.

The sequenced sample was PBMCs. Receptors originate from a woman aged 18 to 35 in good health.

This clonotype was observed many times. The chain combines TRBV24-1 with TRBJ2-1, with D perhaps matching TRBD2 (6 bases). The CDR3 length is 15 residues. V lost 5 bases to trimming and J lost 2 bases, with 12 bases between them. Germline-derived CDR1 and CDR2 are KGHDR and SFDVKD. The CDR3 DNA follows: TGTGCCACCAGTGGCGGGGACCATACCTACAATGAGCAGTTCTTC. It encodes CATSGGDHTYNEQFF.

The rearrangement links TRBV20-1 to TRBJ2-3; 11 bases are shared with TRBD2. The J segment lost 4 bases and the V segment lost 6 bases, leaving 9 bases of the junction unmatched. Germline loops: CDR1 DFQATT, CDR2 SNEGSKA (reference sequence). The CDR3 sequence is 15 residues long. The CDR3 bases are TGCAGTGCAAAGACTAGCGGGGAGGTAGCAGATACGCAGTATTTT. This gives the protein CSAKTSGEVADTQYF.

This clonotype was seen ten or more times. This rearrangement joins TRBV3-1 to TRBJ2-7; no reliable D call. Trimming removed 1 base from V and 6 bases from J, with 13 bases in between. Germline-derived CDR1 and CDR2 are LGHDT and YNNKEL (reference sequence). The CDR3 has 14 amino acids. CDR3 protein: CASSQGGNSGEQYF. In DNA, the CDR3 is TGTGCCAGCAGCCAAGGCGGAAACTCGGGCGAGCAGTACTTC.

Comment on this clonotype: The junction does not match germline at one end; this may be a read error. The chain couples TRBV12-3 or TRBV12-4 to TRBJ2-2; 10 bases agree with TRBD2. The CDR3 contains 14 residues. The DNA for the CDR3 is TGTGCCAGCAGCCGTACTAGCGGGGCCGGGGGGCTGTTTTTT. This sequence encodes CASSRTSGAGGLFF.

There are many counts of this clonotype. The chain combines TRBV5-1 with TRBJ2-3; 7 nucleotides align to TRBD2. V shed 5 bases and J 2 bases; nucleotides not matched to a gene: 5. Germline values: CDR1 SGHRS, CDR2 YFSETQ. The CDR3 is made up of 14 amino acids. DNA for the CDR3: TGCGCCAGCAGTTCTAGCGGCTACACAGATACGCAGTATTTT. Encoded protein: CASSSSGYTDTQYF.

This chain connects TRBV5-6 to TRBJ2-7; no clear D gene. The V end lost 0 bases, the J end lost 0 bases, and 10 bases lay between the germline ends. The length of the CDR3 is 15 residues. Looked up from germline, CDR1 is SGHDT and CDR2 is YYEEEE. The DNA of the CDR3 is TGTGCCAGCAGCTTGGTGGCAGGTAGCTCCTACGAGCAGTACTTC. Translating it yields CASSLVAGSSYEQYF.

Ten or more counts support this clonotype. The chain links TRBV9 to TRBJ2-1; 7 bases align to TRBD1. This CDR3 is built from 15 residues. CDR1 is SGDLS, CDR2 YYNGEE, per germline. J gave up 2 bases and V 0 bases, and 2 bases lay outside the gene matches. CDR3 loop: CASSVEGTAYNEQFF. The DNA for the CDR3 is TGTGCCAGCAGCGTAGAGGGGACAGCCTACAATGAGCAGTTCTTC.

The genes are TRBV27 and TRBJ2-7; perhaps TRBD2 as D (7 bases). There are 15 residues in the CDR3. Per germline, CDR1 MNHEY and CDR2 SMNVEV (reference sequence). V lost 2 bases to trimming and J lost 2 bases, with 13 bases between them. CDR3 loop: CASSLRGARTYEQYF. DNA of the CDR3: TGTGCCAGCAGTTTACGGGGGGCACGAACCTACGAGCAGTACTTC.

The sample holds a few counts of this clonotype. V and J are TRBV15 and TRBJ1-1, with D uncertain. In germline, CDR1 is LNHNV, CDR2 YYDKDF (reference sequence). The CDR3 has 16 residues. V was trimmed by 3 bases and J by 4 bases, leaving 18 bases between them. DNA for the CDR3: TGTGCCACCAGCAGTGTAATAGGGAAAGCTACCACTGAAGCTTTCTTT. It yields the protein CATSSVIGKATTEAFF.

The V and J genes are TRBV6-2 or TRBV6-3 and TRBJ2-5; D uncertain. The V gene's germline CDR1 is MNHEY and CDR2 SVGEGT. V was pared by 2 bases and J by 5 bases, with 6 bases between. The CDR3 is 12 amino acids. The CDR3 sequence: CASSYVMETQYF. In DNA form, the CDR3 reads TGTGCCAGCAGTTACGTTATGGAGACCCAGTACTTC.

This clonotype was seen a handful of times. The genes are TRBV20-1 and TRBJ2-7, with 10 bases identical to TRBD2. Germline values: CDR1 DFQATT, CDR2 SNEGSKA (reference sequence). The CDR3 runs 15 residues. V lost 0 bases to trimming and J lost 9 bases; unmatched junction nucleotides: 11. CDR3 nucleotide sequence: TGCAGTGCTAGAGACCCCAGCGGGAGGGCCCTGGTGCAGTACTTC. This gives the protein CSARDPSGRALVQYF.

The rearrangement links TRBV7-6 to TRBJ1-5; 9 nucleotides align to TRBD1. This CDR3 spans 16 amino acids. V gave up 5 bases and J gave up 5 bases; unmatched junction bases: 10. CDR1 is SGHVS, CDR2 FNYEAQ, per germline. The CDR3 loop reads CASSPRTGATYQPQHF. CDR3 coding DNA: TGTGCCAGCAGCCCGCGGACAGGGGCGACCTATCAGCCCCAGCATTTT.

This chain joins TRBV7-6 and TRBJ2-2; 11 positions agree with TRBD2. This CDR3 is 15 amino acids long. The J segment lost 4 bases and the V segment lost 5 bases, leaving 3 bases of the junction unmatched. In germline, CDR1 is SGHVS, CDR2 FNYEAQ. The CDR3 spells CASSRLAGSTGELFF. In DNA form, the CDR3 reads TGTGCCAGCAGCCGACTAGCGGGGAGCACCGGGGAGCTGTTTTTT.

This clonotype occurred many times. The chain has TRBV6-1 and TRBJ2-1; TRBD2 matches at 11 bases. Germline V gene data show CDR1 as MNHNS and CDR2 as SASEGT. Losses at the gene ends were 9 bases for V and 5 bases for J; bases not matched to a gene: 6. There are 14 residues in the CDR3. DNA of the CDR3: TGTGCCAGGGAACTAGCGGGAGTAAACAATGAGCAGTTCTTC. Translating it yields CARELAGVNNEQFF.

The chain joins TRBV10-3 to TRBJ1-6; tentative D call: TRBD1 (6 bases). The CDR3 has 15 amino acids. V was trimmed by 2 bases and J by 6 bases, leaving 11 bases between them. Germline V gene data show CDR1 as ENHRY and CDR2 as SYGVKD. This CDR3 is CAISEEGHVNSPLHF. CDR3 nucleotide sequence: TGTGCCATCAGTGAGGAGGGACACGTTAATTCACCCCTCCACTTT.

Only a few counts were recorded for this clonotype. The chain recombines TRBV7-6 with TRBJ2-7; D may be TRBD1 or TRBD2 (5 bases each). In germline, CDR1 is SGHVS, CDR2 FNYEAQ. The CDR3 has 15 amino acids. Trimming took off 6 bases at V and 3 bases at J, with 18 bases between the two ends. CDR3 region: CASSRTDGANYEQYF. In nucleotides, the CDR3 is TGTGCCAGCAGTCGTACCGACGGGGCGAACTACGAGCAGTACTTC.

This clonotype was seen ten or more times. The V and J genes are TRBV20-1 and TRBJ2-3, with D perhaps TRBD2 (5 bases). Trimming removed 4 bases from V and 2 bases from J, with 7 bases in between. This CDR3 comprises 12 residues. Germline V gene sequence: CDR1 DFQATT, CDR2 SNEGSKA (reference sequence). The CDR3 DNA follows: TGCAGTGCTACGACTATCACAGATACGCAGTATTTT. Encoded protein: CSATTITDTQYF.

About this clonotype: At one of its ends the junction is not consistent with the germline gene, which may arise from a read error. This chain uses TRBV7-7 with TRBJ2-1; 14 positions agree with TRBD2. The CDR3 is 17 residues long. Germline CDR1 and CDR2: SSHAT and FNYEAQ (reference sequence). CDR3 in DNA: TGTGCTAGCAGCCAAATCGGACTAGCGGGGGGAAAGAATGAGCAGTTCTTC. Its translation is CASSQIGLAGGKNEQFF.

This clonotype was detected ten times or more. The genes are TRBV7-9 and TRBJ2-5; the D is unclear. CDR1 is SEHNR, CDR2 FQNEAQ, per germline (reference sequence). Deletions cut 1 base from V and 5 bases from J, with 8 bases between. The CDR3 totals 13 residues. CDR3 region: CASSLDIMETQYF. Written as DNA, the CDR3 is TGTGCCAGCAGCTTAGATATAATGGAGACCCAGTACTTC.

The sample holds a few counts of this clonotype. The J gene is TRBJ2-7, the V gene TRBV4-1; maybe TRBD2 (6 bases). The V gene lost 0 bases and the J gene lost 3 bases, with 12 bases spanning the gap. This CDR3 has 15 amino acids. In germline, CDR1 is MGHRA, CDR2 YSYEKL. Here the CDR3 DNA reads TGCGCCAGCAGCCAAGATCGCACTAGCAGCTACGAGCAGTACTTC. Its protein product is CASSQDRTSSYEQYF.

This clonotype was seen only a few times. J is TRBJ2-1 and V is TRBV7-9, with 8 bases fitting TRBD2. Unmatched junction bases numbered 5, after V lost 5 bases and J lost 2 bases. The CDR3 has 15 residues. Germline V gives CDR1 SEHNR, CDR2 FQNEAQ (reference sequence). The CDR3 sequence: CASSDGGRPYNEQFF. The CDR3 DNA sequence: TGTGCCAGCAGCGACGGCGGGAGGCCCTACAATGAGCAGTTCTTC.

The V and J genes are TRBV29-1 and TRBJ2-1, with 7 bases that match TRBD1. The CDR3 sequence is 15 residues long. Germline V gene data show CDR1 as SQVTM and CDR2 as ANQGSEA. Losses at the gene ends were 7 bases for V and 0 bases for J; bases not matched to a gene: 9. CDR3 in DNA: TGCAGCGGTGGAACAGGGGAAGGCTCCTACAATGAGCAGTTCTTC. The encoded protein is CSGGTGEGSYNEQFF.

This chain uses TRBV28 with TRBJ2-3; 9 nucleotides match TRBD1. From germline, CDR1 is MDHEN and CDR2 SYDVKM. V shed 2 bases and J 12 bases; nucleotides not matched to a gene: 12. The CDR3 is 15 amino acids. DNA for the CDR3: TGTGCCAGCAGTTTAATTGTGCCCGGGACAGGGACACAGTATTTT. Protein: CASSLIVPGTGTQYF.

V is TRBV3-1 and J is TRBJ2-3, with D possibly matching TRBD2 (5 bases). V gave up 3 bases and J gave up 0 bases, with 7 bases separating them. Germline values: CDR1 LGHDT, CDR2 YNNKEL (reference sequence). This CDR3 has 14 residues. The CDR3 nucleotides are TGTGCCAGCAGCCAGGGAGTGAGCACAGATACGCAGTATTTT. Translation gives CASSQGVSTDTQYF.

The rearrangement joins TRBV6-1 to TRBJ1-1, with D unclear. Germline assignment: CDR1 MNHNS and CDR2 SASEGT. This CDR3 region has 14 residues. The V end was cut by 9 bases, the J end by 4 bases, with 18 bases between. The CDR3 is CASTRRGLTTEAFF. Written as DNA, the CDR3 is TGTGCCAGTACCCGGCGGGGTTTGACCACTGAAGCTTTCTTT.

This clonotype appeared a single time. The rearrangement uses TRBV11-2 and TRBJ2-3; the match to TRBD2 covers 9 bases. Trimming at V came to 2 bases and at J to 11 bases, leaving 11 bases not matched to a gene. Germline lookup yields CDR1 SGHAT and CDR2 FQNNGV. The CDR3 has 15 residues. The CDR3 sequence is CASSLPRTSADEQYF. CDR3 nucleotides: TGTGCCAGCAGCTTACCCCGGACTAGCGCGGACGAGCAGTATTTT. The variable domain in full, with the rest retrieved from reference TRBV11-2 and TRBJ2-3, is EAGVAQSPRYKIIEKRQSVAFWCNPISGHATLYWYQQILGQGPKLLIQFQNNGVVDDSQLPKDRFSAERLKGVDSTLKIQPAKLEDSAVYLCASSLPRTSADEQYFGPGTRLTVL.

This clonotype has a handful of counts. The gene calls are TRBV6-2 or TRBV6-3 and TRBJ2-7, with a weak D call TRBD2 (5 bases). V lost 0 bases to trimming and J lost 3 bases, with 15 bases between them. There are 16 residues in the CDR3. Per the germline V gene, CDR1 is MNHEY and CDR2 is SVGEGT. The chain's CDR3 is CASSYSLRASVYEQYF. DNA of the CDR3: TGTGCCAGCAGTTACTCGTTGCGGGCCTCAGTCTACGAGCAGTACTTC.